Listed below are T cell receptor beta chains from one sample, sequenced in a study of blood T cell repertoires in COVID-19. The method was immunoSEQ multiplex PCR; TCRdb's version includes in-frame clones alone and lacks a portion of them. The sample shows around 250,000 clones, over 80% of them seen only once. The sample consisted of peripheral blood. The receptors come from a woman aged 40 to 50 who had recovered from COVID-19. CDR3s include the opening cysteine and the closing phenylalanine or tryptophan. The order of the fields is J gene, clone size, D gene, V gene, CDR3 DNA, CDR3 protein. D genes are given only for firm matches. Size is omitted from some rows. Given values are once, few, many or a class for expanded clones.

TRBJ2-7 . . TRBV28 TGTGCCAGCATCGCCTCGACAGCGAGCTCCTACGAGCAGTACTTC CASIASTASSYEQYF
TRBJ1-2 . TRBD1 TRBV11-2 TGTGCCAGCAGCTTAGGACAGGGGGCGAGCTATGGCTACACCTTC CASSLGQGASYGYTF
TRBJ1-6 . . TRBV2 TGTGCCAGCAGTGACCCAGGGCTGAGCTCCTATAATTCACCCCTCCACTTT CASSDPGLSSYNSPLHF
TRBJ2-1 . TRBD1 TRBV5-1 TGCGCCAGCAGCTTGCGCACCCCGGGACAGGGTAGCAATGAGCAGTTCTTC CASSLRTPGQGSNEQFF
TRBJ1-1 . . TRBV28 TGTGCCAGCAGTTCTTGGGACATCTTTAAAGCTTTCTTT CASSSWDIFKAFF
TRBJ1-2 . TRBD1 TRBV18 TGTGCCAGCTATGGGACAGGGGGTGTATATGGCTACACCTTC CASYGTGGVYGYTF
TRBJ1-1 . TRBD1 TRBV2 TGTGCCAGCAGTGAAAACAGGGGAAACACTGAAGCTTTCTTT CASSENRGNTEAFF
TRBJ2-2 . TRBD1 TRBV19 TGTGCCAGTAGTTACCGGGACAGACGGAGAACCGGGGAGCTGTTTTTT CASSYRDRRRTGELFF
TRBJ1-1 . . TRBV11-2 TGTGCCAGCAGTACCCCAGGGGATAACACCGAAGCTTTCTTT CASSTPGDNTEAFF
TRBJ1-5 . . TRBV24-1 TGTGCCACCAGTGCTTATGGCAATCAGCCCCAGCATTTT CATSAYGNQPQHF
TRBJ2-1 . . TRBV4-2 TGTGCCAGCAGCCAAGGAGTAAGCCTCTCCTACAATGAGCAGTTCTTC CASSQGVSLSYNEQFF
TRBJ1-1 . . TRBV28 TGTGCCAGCACTACCGGACAGCCCCTTACTGAAGCTTTCTTT CASTTGQPLTEAFF
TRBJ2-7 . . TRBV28 TGTGCCAGCAGTTTACTCGGGGACAACTCCTACGAGCAGTACTTC CASSLLGDNSYEQYF
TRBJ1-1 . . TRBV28 TGTGCCAGCAGTTTACCGGGACTTCTGAACACTGAAGCTTTCTTT CASSLPGLLNTEAFF
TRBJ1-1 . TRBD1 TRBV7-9 TGTGCCAGCATTGGAAATGGTAGGGGGCCGAACACTGAAGCTTTCTTT CASIGNGRGPNTEAFF
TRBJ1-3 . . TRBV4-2 TGTGCCAGCAGCCAAGAGGGCTCAGGGGCTGGAAACACCATATATTTT CASSQEGSGAGNTIYF
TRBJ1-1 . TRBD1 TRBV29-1 TGCAGCGTAGCTAAACAGGGGGCTCACACTGAAGCTTTCTTT CSVAKQGAHTEAFF
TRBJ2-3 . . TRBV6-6 TGTGCCAGTTCGAGGAGGGGGCGCGTGGGCACAGATACGCAGTATTTT CASSRRGRVGTDTQYF
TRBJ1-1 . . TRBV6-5 TGTGCCAGCAGTTACTCGGCCAGGGTTGACACTGAAGCTTTCTTT CASSYSARVDTEAFF
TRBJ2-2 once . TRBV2 TGTGCCAGCAAGAGCTTAGGACAGCACGGGGAGCTGTTTTTT CASKSLGQHGELFF
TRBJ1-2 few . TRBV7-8 TGTGCCAGCAGCCAGGACGGGGAATGGGGTGGCTACACCTTC CASSQDGEWGGYTF
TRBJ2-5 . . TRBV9 TGTGCCAGCAGCGTCGCGGCGGGGCGGCAAGAGACCCAGTACTTC CASSVAAGRQETQYF
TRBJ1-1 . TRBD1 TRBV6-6 TGTGCCAGCAGCTTGGACAGGGATGACACTGAAGCTTTCTTT CASSLDRDDTEAFF
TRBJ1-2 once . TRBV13 TGTGCCAGCACCCCGGGCCGGGCAGGGGTCGCGGTAGGCTACACCTTC CASTPGRAGVAVGYTF
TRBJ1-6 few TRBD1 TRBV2 TGTGCCAGCACATCAAGGAGGGGGCTAAATTCACCCCTCCACTTT CASTSRRGLNSPLHF
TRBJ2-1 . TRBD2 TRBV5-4 TGTGCCAGCAGCTTCGGCGGGGGGGACTGGGGCTCCTACAATGAGCAGTTCTTC CASSFGGGDWGSYNEQFF
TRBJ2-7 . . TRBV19 TGTGCCAGTAGTTACGGACTTGAGTACGAGCAGTACTTC CASSYGLEYEQYF
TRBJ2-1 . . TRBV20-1 TGCAGTGGAAACAGCTACAATGAGCAGTTCTTC CSGNSYNEQFF
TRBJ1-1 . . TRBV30 TGTGCCTGGATGAGGGGGGGGAACACTGAAGCTTTCTTT CAWMRGGNTEAFF
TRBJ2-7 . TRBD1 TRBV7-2 TGTGCCAGCAGCTTAGCCAGCACCGGGACAGGGGTCGAGCAGTACTTC CASSLASTGTGVEQYF
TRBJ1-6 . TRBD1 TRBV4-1 TGCGCCAGCACAGGGGACAGGGATAATTCACCCCTCCACTTT CASTGDRDNSPLHF
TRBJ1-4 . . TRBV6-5 TGTGCCAGCAGTTACTGGTCGGGGGGTGAAAAACTGTTTTTT CASSYWSGGEKLFF
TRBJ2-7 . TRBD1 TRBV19 TGTGCCAGTAGCAGCACCGGGACAGGCCGTCACGAGCAGTACTTC CASSSTGTGRHEQYF
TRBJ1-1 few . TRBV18 TGTGCCAGCTCGACCGGACAGAACACTGAAGCTTTCTTT CASSTGQNTEAFF
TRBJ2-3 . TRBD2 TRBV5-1 TGCGCCAGCAGTTCCGGGACTAGCTTAGGCACAGATACGCAGTATTTT CASSSGTSLGTDTQYF
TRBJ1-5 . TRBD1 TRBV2 TGTGCCAGCAGTCCCGGCAGGGGGAATCAGCCCCAGCATTTT CASSPGRGNQPQHF
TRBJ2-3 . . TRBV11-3 TGTGCCAGCAGCCAAACCCCCATTACTGCAGATACGCAGTATTTT CASSQTPITADTQYF
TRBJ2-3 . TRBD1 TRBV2 TGTGCCAGCAGGCTGGGGACAGCAGATACGCAGTATTTT CASRLGTADTQYF
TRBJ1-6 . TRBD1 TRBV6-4 TGTGCCAGCAGTGACTCCACGGACAGGGGGTCGACACCCCTCCACTTT CASSDSTDRGSTPLHF
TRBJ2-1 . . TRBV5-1 TGCGCCAGCAGCTTGGGAGGGCTTGGCTACAATGAGCAGTTCTTC CASSLGGLGYNEQFF
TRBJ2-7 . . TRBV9 TGTGCCAGCAGCGTAGGGGGGGTCTCCTACGAGCAGTACTTC CASSVGGVSYEQYF
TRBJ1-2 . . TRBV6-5 TGTGCCAGCAGTTACGGGGGCGGAGGGAGGGGAGGCTACACCTTC CASSYGGGGRGGYTF
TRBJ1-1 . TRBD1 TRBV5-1 TGCGCCAGCAGTCCTCTGACAGGGGGCACTGAAGCTTTCTTT CASSPLTGGTEAFF
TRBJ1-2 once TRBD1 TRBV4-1 TGCGCCAGCAGCCAAGTCGACAGGGGCTATGGCTACACCTTC CASSQVDRGYGYTF
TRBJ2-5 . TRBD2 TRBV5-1 TGCGCCAGCAGGACGATGACTAGCGGGGAGACCCAGTACTTC CASRTMTSGETQYF
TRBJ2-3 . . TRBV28 TGTGCCAGCAGCAAAGGACAGAGCACAGATACGCAGTATTTT CASSKGQSTDTQYF